These T cell receptor beta chains were read from a single sample in a study of cytomegalovirus exposure and HLA in healthy donors. Generated by immunoSEQ multiplex PCR, the TCRdb table keeps only in-frame clones and is missing some. The sample holds about 120,000 clones, 70% to 85% seen once. Sequenced sample: PBMCs. The source is a man aged 40-50 years in good health and CMV-seropositive. Both conserved end residues are trimmed from each CDR3. Each record gives: V gene, J gene, CDR3 protein.

>TRBV11-2|TRBJ2-3
ASSLGGFSTDTQY
>TRBV27|TRBJ2-2
ASSSPTGPNTGELF
>TRBV11-2|TRBJ2-7
ASSLYAGEYEQY
>TRBV7-3|TRBJ2-2
ASSSGQANTGELF
>TRBV18|TRBJ2-2
ASSPPNGLNTGELF
>TRBV6-6|TRBJ2-7
ASSDQGALAGEQY
>TRBV9|TRBJ2-3
ASSAIAGVYTDTQY
>TRBV28|TRBJ2-7
ASSLGSLRGLTYEQY
>TRBV6-1|TRBJ2-1
ASSVSGQGAWNEQF
>TRBV27|TRBJ1-3
ASSRDSSGNTIY
>TRBV5-1|TRBJ2-3
ASTGGRTDTQY